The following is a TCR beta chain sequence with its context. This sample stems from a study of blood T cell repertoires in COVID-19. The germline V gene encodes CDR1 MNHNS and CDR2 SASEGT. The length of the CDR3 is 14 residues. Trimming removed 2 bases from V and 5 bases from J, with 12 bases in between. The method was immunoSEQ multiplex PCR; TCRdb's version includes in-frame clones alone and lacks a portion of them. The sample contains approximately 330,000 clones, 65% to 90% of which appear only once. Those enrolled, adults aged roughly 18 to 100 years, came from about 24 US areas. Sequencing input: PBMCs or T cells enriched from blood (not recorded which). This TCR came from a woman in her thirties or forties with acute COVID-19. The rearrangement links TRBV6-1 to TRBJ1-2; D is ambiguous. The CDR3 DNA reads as TGTGCCAGCAGTGAAATGGCAGGAAATTATGGCTACACCTTC. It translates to CASSEMAGNYGYTF.